Following are 7 T cell receptor beta chains from one sample sequenced in a study of blood T cell repertoires in COVID-19. Some clones are missing from TCRdb's copy, which holds only in-frame ones; the method was immunoSEQ multiplex PCR. Of approximately 140,000 clones in the sample, around 86% are singletons; the top ten hold around 3.5%. The specimen was peripheral blood. These receptors originate from a man aged 65 to 85 with acute or convalescent COVID-19.

The chain links TRBV9 to TRBJ2-1, with TRBD1 matching over 9 bases. This CDR3 region has 16 residues. The germline CDR1 and CDR2 sequences are SGDLS and YYNGEE. The V segment lost 0 bases and the J segment 4 bases; nucleotides outside the gene matches: 5. CDR3 region: CASSVAPQGAYNEQFF. The CDR3 bases are TGTGCCAGCAGCGTAGCTCCACAGGGGGCTTACAATGAGCAGTTCTTC.

The rearrangement joins TRBV5-4 to TRBJ2-2; maybe TRBD1 (6 bases). The germline V gene has CDR1 SGHNT and CDR2 YYREEE (reference sequence). V shed 4 bases and J shed 1 base, with 14 bases lying between them. The CDR3 totals 16 residues. This CDR3 reads CASSARQVGNTGELFF. DNA for the CDR3: TGTGCCAGCAGCGCCCGACAGGTTGGGAACACCGGGGAGCTGTTTTTT.

The chain uses TRBV28 and TRBJ1-2; tentatively, D is TRBD1 (6 bases). Deletions cut 4 bases from V and 6 bases from J, with 12 bases between. CDR3 size: 13 residues. The germline CDR1 and CDR2 sequences are MDHEN and SYDVKM. CDR3 DNA sequence: TGTGCCAGCAGTTCCGGGGGGCGGGATGGCTACACCTTC. Its protein is CASSSGGRDGYTF.

This sequence joins TRBV6-5 and TRBJ2-3, with 8 bases aligning to TRBD1. This CDR3 spans 13 amino acids. Germline trimming cut 4 bases from V and 6 bases from J; bases unmatched to any gene: 3. Germline V gene lookup returns CDR1 MNHEY and CDR2 SVGAGI. The CDR3 sequence is CASSWTGIDTQYF. CDR3 nucleotide sequence: TGTGCCAGCAGTTGGACAGGGATCGATACGCAGTATTTT.

The rearrangement joins TRBV28 to TRBJ2-1; D is ambiguous. CDR3 length: 15 amino acids. Per the germline V gene, CDR1 is MDHEN and CDR2 is SYDVKM. The ends were cut back, 5 bases at V and 3 bases at J, with 14 bases in the middle. CDR3 in amino acids: CASSQTSTIYNEQFF. Written as DNA, the CDR3 is TGTGCCAGCAGTCAAACGAGCACCATCTACAATGAGCAGTTCTTC.

The chain couples TRBV25-1 to TRBJ2-5; no reliable D call. The V gene's germline CDR1 is MGHDK and CDR2 SYGVNS. Trimming shortened V by 3 bases and J by 4 bases, and 6 bases separated the two germline ends. The CDR3 sequence is 12 residues long. This CDR3 is CASSEFRETQYF. CDR3 bases: TGTGCCAGCAGTGAGTTCCGAGAGACCCAGTACTTC.

This clone has more than one count but fewer than ten. The chain combines TRBV5-1 with TRBJ1-1; D gene ambiguous. CDR3 length equals 14 residues. Trimming removed 2 bases at V and 7 bases at J, with 15 bases between. Per germline, CDR1 SGHRS and CDR2 YFSETQ. The CDR3 here is CASSFEGRTGEAFF. The CDR3 bases are TGCGCCAGCAGCTTCGAAGGGAGAACGGGTGAAGCTTTCTTT.